This T cell receptor (beta chain) was sequenced for a study of blood T cells in healthy people across ages. Findings and caveats of the study: Naive CD4+ cells and diversity were both higher in long-lived donors than in aged donors.

The table lists this clonotype with a few counts. What it binds is unknown. A sample-barcoded 5' primer and a J-beta primer mix were used in a second PCR of roughly 7 to 12 cycles. Every molecule of cDNA carried a tag from a template-switch adaptor with 12 random nucleotides. TCRdb reprocessed the 5' RACE reads with MiXCR, giving one entry per CDR3 protein. The table lists about 570,000 distinct CDR3 sequences, approximately 27% of them singletons. CDR3 size: 14 residues. Trimming pared 6 bases from V and 4 bases from J, leaving 15 bases between. Germline CDR1 DFQATT, CDR2 SNEGSKA (reference sequence).

What was sequenced was blood. The clonotype comes from a woman aged 70-85 years in good health. This rearrangement joins TRBV20-1 to TRBJ2-2, with a tentative D call TRBD2 (5 bases). CDR3: CSAVPPAGTGELFF. The CDR3, as DNA: TGCAGTGCCGTTCCCCCGGCGGGCACCGGGGAGCTGTTTTTT.